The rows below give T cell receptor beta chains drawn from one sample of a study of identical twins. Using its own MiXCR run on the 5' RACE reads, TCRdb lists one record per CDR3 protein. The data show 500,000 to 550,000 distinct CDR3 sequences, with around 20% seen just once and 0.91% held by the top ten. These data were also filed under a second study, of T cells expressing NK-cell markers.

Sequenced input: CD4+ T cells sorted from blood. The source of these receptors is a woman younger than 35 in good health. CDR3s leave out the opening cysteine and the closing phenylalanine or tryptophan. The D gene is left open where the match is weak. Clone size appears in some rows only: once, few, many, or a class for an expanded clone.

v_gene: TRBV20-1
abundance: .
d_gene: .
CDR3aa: SASRGDAGETQY

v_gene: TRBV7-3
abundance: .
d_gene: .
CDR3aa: ASSLIRTDTQY

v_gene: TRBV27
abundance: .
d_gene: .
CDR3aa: ASRRTSSYEQY

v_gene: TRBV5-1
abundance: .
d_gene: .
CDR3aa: ASNNRQANTGELF

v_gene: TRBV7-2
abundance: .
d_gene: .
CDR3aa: ASSLAPDSGANVLT

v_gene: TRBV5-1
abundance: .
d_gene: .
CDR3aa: ASRRQGGTGELF

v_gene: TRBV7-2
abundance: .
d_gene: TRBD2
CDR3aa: ASSPRGGLAGGDTQY

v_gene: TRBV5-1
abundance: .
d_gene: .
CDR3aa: ASSLEAGVTLSGANVLT

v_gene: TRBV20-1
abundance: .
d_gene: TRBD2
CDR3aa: SVGESGGALGEQY

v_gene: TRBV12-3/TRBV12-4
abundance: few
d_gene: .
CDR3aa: ASSLRTSNTGELF

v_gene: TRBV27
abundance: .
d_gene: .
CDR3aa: ASKRGAATEQY

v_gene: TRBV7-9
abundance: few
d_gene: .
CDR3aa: ASSLIMSGNSYNEQF

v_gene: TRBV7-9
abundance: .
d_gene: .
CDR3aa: AHPADHYGYT

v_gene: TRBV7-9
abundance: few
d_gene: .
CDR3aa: ASSYVGVTEAF

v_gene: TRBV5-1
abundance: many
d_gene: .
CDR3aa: ASSSGLTYNEQF

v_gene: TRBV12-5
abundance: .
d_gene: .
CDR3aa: ASGLVKGSSYEQY

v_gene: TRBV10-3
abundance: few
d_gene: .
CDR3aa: ATAHSGNKETQY

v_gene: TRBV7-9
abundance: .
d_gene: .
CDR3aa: ASSLLSGLPLYPQY

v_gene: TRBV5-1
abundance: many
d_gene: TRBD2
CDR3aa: ASRSSGSYNEQF

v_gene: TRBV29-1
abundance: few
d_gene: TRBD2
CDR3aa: SVGGTSGGTDTQY

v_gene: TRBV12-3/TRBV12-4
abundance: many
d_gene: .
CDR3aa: ASSLTEIHYEQY

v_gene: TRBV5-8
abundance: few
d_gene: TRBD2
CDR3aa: ASSFGGRSDTQY

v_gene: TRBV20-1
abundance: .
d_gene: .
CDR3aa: SARLFNADTQY

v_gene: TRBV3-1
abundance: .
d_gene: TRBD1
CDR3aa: ASTSQVQGATAF

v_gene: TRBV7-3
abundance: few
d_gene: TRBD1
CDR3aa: ASSLSGQGAYNEQF

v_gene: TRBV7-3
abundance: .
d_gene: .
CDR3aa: ASSYDWPGTGELF

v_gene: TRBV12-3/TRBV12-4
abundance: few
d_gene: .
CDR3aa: ASSFRRNLVASNEQF

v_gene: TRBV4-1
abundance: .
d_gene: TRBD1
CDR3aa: ASSQALGQDGTEAF

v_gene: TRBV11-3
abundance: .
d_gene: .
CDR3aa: ASSLVAGATGELF

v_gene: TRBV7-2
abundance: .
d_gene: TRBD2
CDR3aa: ASLPAGDGAQY

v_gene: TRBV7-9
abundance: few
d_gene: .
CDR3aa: ASSLGSTAVGSPLH

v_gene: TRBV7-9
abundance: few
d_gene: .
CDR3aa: ASSPRHYEQY

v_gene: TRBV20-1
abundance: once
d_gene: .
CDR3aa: SARDHRVSTDTQY